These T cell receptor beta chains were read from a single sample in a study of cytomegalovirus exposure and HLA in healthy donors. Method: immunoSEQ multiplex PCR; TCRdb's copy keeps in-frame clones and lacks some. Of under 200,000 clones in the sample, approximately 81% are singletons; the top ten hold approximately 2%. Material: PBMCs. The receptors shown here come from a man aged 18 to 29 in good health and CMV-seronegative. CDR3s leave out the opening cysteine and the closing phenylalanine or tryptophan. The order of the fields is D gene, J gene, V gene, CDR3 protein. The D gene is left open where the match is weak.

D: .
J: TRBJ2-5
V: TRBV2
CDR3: ASSDLAGEETQY

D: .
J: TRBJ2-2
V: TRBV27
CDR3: ASSPWGAGELF

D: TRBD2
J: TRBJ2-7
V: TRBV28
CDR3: ASSFVRVAGASSYEQY

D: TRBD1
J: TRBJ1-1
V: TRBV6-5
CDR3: AIGGDRGRGEAF

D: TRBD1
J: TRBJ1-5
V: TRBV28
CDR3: ASSPGQGAGRPQH

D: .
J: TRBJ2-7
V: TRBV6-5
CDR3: ASSESPDSYEQY

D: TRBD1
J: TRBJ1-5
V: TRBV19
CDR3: ASSMGTGYQPQH

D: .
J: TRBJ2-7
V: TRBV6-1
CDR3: ASSAPVRGEQY

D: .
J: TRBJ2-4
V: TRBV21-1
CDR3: ASSQGVIAKNIQY

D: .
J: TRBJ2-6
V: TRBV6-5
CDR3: ASSLDGSGANVLT

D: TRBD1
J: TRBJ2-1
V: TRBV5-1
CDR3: ASKYGGTGSNEQF

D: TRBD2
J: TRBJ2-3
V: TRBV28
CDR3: ASASGGKTDTQY

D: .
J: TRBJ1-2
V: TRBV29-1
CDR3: SVEKGDGGYT

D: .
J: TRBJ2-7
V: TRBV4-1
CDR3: ASSQAGLPYVEQY

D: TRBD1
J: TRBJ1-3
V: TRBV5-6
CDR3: ASSLLTGVNTIY

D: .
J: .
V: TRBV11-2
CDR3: ASSPGLELF

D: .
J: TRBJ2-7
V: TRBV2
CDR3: ASSGQESGEQY

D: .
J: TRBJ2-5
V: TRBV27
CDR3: ASSLRGERETQY

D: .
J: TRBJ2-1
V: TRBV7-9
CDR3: ASSLVLSSYNEQF

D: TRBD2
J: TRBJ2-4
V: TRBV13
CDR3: ASSLRGLAGPQNIQY

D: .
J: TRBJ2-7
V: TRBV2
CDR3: ASSEVSEQY

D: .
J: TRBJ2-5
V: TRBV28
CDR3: ASSLSGGVEKETQY

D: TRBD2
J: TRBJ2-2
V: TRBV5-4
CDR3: ASSKAGGRGTGELF

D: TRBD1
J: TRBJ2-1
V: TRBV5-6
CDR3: ASTLWTGSYNEQF

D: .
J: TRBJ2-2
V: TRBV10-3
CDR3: AIRTGGGGSGELF

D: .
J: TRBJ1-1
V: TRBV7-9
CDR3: SSSRSGWPEAF

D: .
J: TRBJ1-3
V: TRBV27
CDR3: DSSSGNTIY

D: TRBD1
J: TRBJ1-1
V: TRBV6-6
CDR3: ASSYSTGTGATEAF

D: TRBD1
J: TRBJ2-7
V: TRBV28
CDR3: VSSGTGVAAEEQY

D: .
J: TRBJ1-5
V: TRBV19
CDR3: ASSTDILNQPQH

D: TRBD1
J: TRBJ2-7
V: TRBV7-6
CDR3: ASSWPAGTGNYEQY

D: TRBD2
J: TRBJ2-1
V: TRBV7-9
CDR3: SSSPEVLAAYNEQF

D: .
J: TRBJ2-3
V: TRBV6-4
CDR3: ASSDSQGADTQY

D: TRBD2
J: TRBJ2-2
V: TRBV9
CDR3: ASSVAMTSLNTGELF

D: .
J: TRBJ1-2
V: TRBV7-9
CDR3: SSSREFLGGYT

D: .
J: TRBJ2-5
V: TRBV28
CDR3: ASTIMGAGVETQY

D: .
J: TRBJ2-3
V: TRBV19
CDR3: ASSIDHGTKSSTDTQY

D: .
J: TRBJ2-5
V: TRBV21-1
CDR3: ASSNGQPTAGGQETQY

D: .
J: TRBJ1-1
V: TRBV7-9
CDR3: ASSLGSDSYLRTEAF

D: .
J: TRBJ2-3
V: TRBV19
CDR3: ASSIGGGTQY

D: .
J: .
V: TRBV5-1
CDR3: ASSSRDTGYEQY

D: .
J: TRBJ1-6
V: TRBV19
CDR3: ASSGTPNYNSPLH

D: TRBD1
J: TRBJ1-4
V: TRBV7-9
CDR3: SSSLGGELF

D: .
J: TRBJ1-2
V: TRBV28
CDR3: ASSLRPSAGPTNYGYT

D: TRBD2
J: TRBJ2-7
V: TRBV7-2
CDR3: ASSLSGRTYEQY

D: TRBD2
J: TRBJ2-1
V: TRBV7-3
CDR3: ASSSGGGSGDEQF

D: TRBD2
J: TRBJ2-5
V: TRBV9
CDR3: ASSLLQASGGETQY

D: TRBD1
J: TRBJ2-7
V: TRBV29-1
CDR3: SFGTENEQY

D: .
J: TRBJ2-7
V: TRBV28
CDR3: ASTRQGHHEQY

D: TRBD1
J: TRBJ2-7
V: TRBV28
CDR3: ASSVGQGTYEQY

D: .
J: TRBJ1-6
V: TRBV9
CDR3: ASSPTGGPLH

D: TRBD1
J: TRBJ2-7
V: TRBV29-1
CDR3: SVGQSSYEQY

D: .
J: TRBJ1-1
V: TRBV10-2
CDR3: ASSARTEAF

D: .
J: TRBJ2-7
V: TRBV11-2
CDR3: ASSLEAAYEQY

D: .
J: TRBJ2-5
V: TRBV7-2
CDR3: ASSSPSQETQY